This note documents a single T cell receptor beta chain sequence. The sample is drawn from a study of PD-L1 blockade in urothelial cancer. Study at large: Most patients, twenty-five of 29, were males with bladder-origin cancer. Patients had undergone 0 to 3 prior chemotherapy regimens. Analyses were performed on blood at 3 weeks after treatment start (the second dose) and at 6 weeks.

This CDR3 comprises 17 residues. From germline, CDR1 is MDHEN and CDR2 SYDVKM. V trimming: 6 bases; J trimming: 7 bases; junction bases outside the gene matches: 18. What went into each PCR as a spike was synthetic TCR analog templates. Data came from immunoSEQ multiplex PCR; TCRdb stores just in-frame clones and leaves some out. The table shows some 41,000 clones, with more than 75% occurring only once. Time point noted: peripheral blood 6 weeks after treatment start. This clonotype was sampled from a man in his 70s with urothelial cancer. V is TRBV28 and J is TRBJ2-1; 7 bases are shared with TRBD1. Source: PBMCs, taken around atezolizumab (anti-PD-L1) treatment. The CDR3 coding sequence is TGTGCCAGCAGGATTAACAGGGGCATTTACTCTGCTAATGAGCAGTTCTTC. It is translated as CASRINRGIYSANEQFF.